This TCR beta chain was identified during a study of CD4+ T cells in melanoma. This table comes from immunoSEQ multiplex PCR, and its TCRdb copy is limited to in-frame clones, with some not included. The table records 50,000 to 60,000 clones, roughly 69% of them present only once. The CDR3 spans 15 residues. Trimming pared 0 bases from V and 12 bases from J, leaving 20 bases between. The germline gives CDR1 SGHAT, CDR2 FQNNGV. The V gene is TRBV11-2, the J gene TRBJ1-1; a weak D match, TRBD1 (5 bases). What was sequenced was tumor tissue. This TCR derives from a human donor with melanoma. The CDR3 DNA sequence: TGTGCCAGCAGCTTAGATCAATTGGTGGGCAGGGAGCCTTTCTTT. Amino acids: CASSLDQLVGREPFF.